The 22 T cell receptor beta chains below come from one sample, sequenced in a study of T cells in Graves' hyperthyroidism and ophthalmopathy. From RNA transcripts, TCR beta CDR3 regions were amplified. The HTBI primer set served for first-round RT-PCR of the TCR CDR3. TCRdb recomputed calls from the multiplex PCR reads with MiXCR, one row per CDR3 protein. Seen here are some 560,000 distinct CDR3 sequences, 12% to 15% observed once, and the top ten hold more than 11%. Sequenced: blood. The source of these receptors is a woman aged 40 to 50 with Graves' hyperthyroidism.

In this sample, this clonotype turned up many times. J is TRBJ2-5 and V is TRBV7-6; D is undetermined. The CDR3 sequence is 17 residues long. Germline V gives CDR1 SGHVS, CDR2 FNYEAQ. V dropped 3 bases and J dropped 7 bases, with 24 bases sitting between them. The CDR3 sequence: CASSFSSFSAIEATQYF. For the CDR3, the DNA is TGTGCCAGCAGCTTCAGCTCCTTCTCCGCTATAGAAGCGACCCAGTACTTC.

This clonotype showed up many times. This rearrangement joins TRBV29-1 to TRBJ2-7, with D tentatively TRBD2 (5 bases). V was clipped by 6 bases and J by 2 bases, with 11 bases between them. Germline CDR1 and CDR2: SQVTM and ANQGSEA. This CDR3 is 12 amino acids long. The CDR3 loop is CSVADGTYEQYF. The DNA for the CDR3 is TGCAGCGTCGCGGACGGGACCTACGAGCAGTACTTC.

This clonotype came up many times. The rearrangement joins TRBV30 to TRBJ1-1, with 7 positions matching TRBD1. The germline gives CDR1 GTSNPN, CDR2 SVGIG (reference sequence). The length of the CDR3 is 13 residues. The trim removed 5 bases at V and 1 base at J, leaving 4 bases unmatched. This chain's CDR3 is CAWGGTENTEAFF. The CDR3 DNA is TGTGCCTGGGGGGGGACAGAGAACACTGAAGCTTTCTTT.

This clonotype was counted at least ten times. This CDR3 reads CASSLAQYNYGYTF. The CDR3 DNA reads as TGTGCCAGCAGTTTAGCGCAGTATAACTATGGCTACACCTTC. The chain joins TRBV12-3 or TRBV12-4 to TRBJ1-2; D uncertain. The V end was cut by 0 bases, the J end by 1 base, with 6 bases between. This CDR3 is built from 14 residues.

Of note for this clonotype: With a much larger clone just one base away, this may be a read error. The rearrangement links TRBV7-2 to TRBJ2-1; weak D call: TRBD2 (6 bases). Germline CDR1 and CDR2: SGHTA and FQGNSA. The CDR3 has 15 amino acids. Trimming cost V 8 bases and J 2 bases, with 16 bases left between them. DNA for the CDR3: TGTACCAGCTTATTAGCGGAGACGGCCTACAATGAGCAGTTCTTC. Amino acids: CTSLLAETAYNEQFF. The variable domain in full, with the rest retrieved from reference TRBV7-2 and TRBJ2-1, is GAGVSQSPSNKVTEKGKDVELRCDPISGHTALYWYRQSLGQGLEFLIYFQGNSAPDKSGLPSDRFSAERTGGSVSTLTIQRTQQEDSAVYLCTSLLAETAYNEQFFGPGTRLTVL.

This clonotype was detected ten times or more. This rearrangement joins TRBV7-3 to TRBJ2-3; D gene ambiguous. Trimming stripped 3 bases from V and 6 bases from J, with 10 bases between. CDR1 and CDR2 (germline): SGHTA, FQGTGA. The CDR3 length is 13 residues. The CDR3 is CASSFRPQDTQYF. Here the CDR3 DNA reads TGTGCCAGCAGCTTTCGTCCCCAGGATACGCAGTATTTT.

V usage is TRBV2 and J usage is TRBJ1-5; 9 nucleotides line up with TRBD1. This CDR3 is 14 amino acids long. CDR1 and CDR2 (germline): SNHLY, FYNNEI. The J segment lost 5 bases and the V segment lost 7 bases, leaving 6 bases of the junction unmatched. The CDR3 protein is CASMWTGAYQPQHF. The CDR3 nucleotides read TGTGCCAGCATGTGGACAGGGGCCTATCAGCCCCAGCATTTT. Complete variable domain (other parts from reference TRBV2 and TRBJ1-5): EPEVTQTPSHQVTQMGQEVILRCVPISNHLYFYWYRQILGQKVEFLVSFYNNEISEKSEIFDDQFSVERPDGSNFTLKIRSTKLEDSAMYFCASMWTGAYQPQHFGDGTRLSIL.

As regards this clonotype: This may arise from a read error, as a much more abundant clone is one base away. The V and J genes are TRBV3-1 and TRBJ2-3; possibly TRBD2 for D (6 bases). The CDR3 has 16 amino acids. V was cut by 3 bases and J by 4 bases, with 17 bases left in between. Germline V gives CDR1 LGHDT, CDR2 YNNKEL (reference sequence). The CDR3 loop is CASSHRGRGYADTQYF. The DNA for the CDR3 is TGTGCCAGCAGCCATCGGGGACGGGGGTATGCAGATACGCAGTATTTT.

For this clonotype: Being one base from a much bigger clone, this may be a read error. It is likely a read error, because the conserved phenylalanine at the end of the CDR3 is missing. The chain couples TRBV20-1 to TRBJ1-1; D might be TRBD1 (5 bases). The CDR3 is 16 residues long. V was clipped by 0 bases and J by 2 bases, with 16 bases between them. Germline V gene lookup returns CDR1 DFQATT and CDR2 SNEGSKA (reference sequence). CDR3 DNA sequence: TGCAGTGCTAGAGATATAGGGGAGTCGGTTAACACTGAAGCTTTCTCT. Encoded protein: CSARDIGESVNTEAFS.

This clonotype was seen more than once but under ten times. The chain combines TRBV27 with TRBJ2-1, with D tentatively TRBD1 (7 bases). V shed 3 bases and J shed 6 bases, with 15 bases lying between them. In germline, CDR1 is MNHEY, CDR2 SMNVEV (reference sequence). This CDR3 has 15 residues. This chain's CDR3 is CASSLVEGAINEQFF. The CDR3 region has the DNA TGTGCCAGCAGTTTGGTGGAGGGGGCAATCAATGAGCAGTTCTTC.

This clonotype was detected ten times or more. One junction end disagrees with the germline gene, perhaps due to a read error. J is TRBJ2-5 and V is TRBV6-1; no clear D. Germline CDR1 and CDR2: MNHNS and SASEGT. This CDR3 is 10 amino acids long. CDR3 protein: CASSDLGRHF. The DNA for the CDR3 is TGTGCCAGCAGTGATCTGGGCAGGCACTTC.

This rearrangement joins TRBV6-1 to TRBJ2-3, with D maybe TRBD1 (6 bases). V was pared by 10 bases and J by 0 bases, with 17 bases between. Germline-derived CDR1 and CDR2 are MNHNS and SASEGT. CDR3 size: 15 residues. DNA for the CDR3: TGTGCCACCCGGTCCTCAGGGGACAGCACAGATACGCAGTATTTT. It yields the protein CATRSSGDSTDTQYF.

Of note for this clonotype: At one end the junction does not follow the germline gene, possibly because of a read error. V usage is TRBV12-5 and J usage is TRBJ2-5; 11 bases match TRBD2. Germline CDR1 is LGHNT and CDR2 is FRNRAP. The CDR3 has 18 amino acids. CDR3 amino acids: CAGGLAGGTSGGAETQYF. CDR3 coding DNA: TGTGCTGGTGGTTTGGCCGGGGGGACTAGCGGAGGCGCCGAGACCCAGTACTTC.

With respect to this clonotype: A single base separates this from a much larger clone, so it may be a read error. CDR3 bases: TGTGCCAGCAGCGAGTCCCCGGGACCGGTAACTGGTGGGGCCAACGTCCTGACTTTC. Translated, it gives CASSESPGPVTGGANVLTF. This rearrangement joins TRBV9 to TRBJ2-6; tentatively, D is TRBD1 or TRBD2 (5 bases each). The CDR3 extends over 19 amino acids. Looked up from germline, CDR1 is SGDLS and CDR2 is YYNGEE. Between the trimmed V and J ends, which lost 3 bases and 3 bases, there was a span of 22 bases.

The V call is TRBV19, the J call TRBJ2-3, with 14 bases matching TRBD2. The V gene end was trimmed by 6 bases and the J gene end by 5 bases; junction bases not matched to a gene: 19. This CDR3 contains 20 residues. Germline loops: CDR1 LNHDA, CDR2 SQIVND (reference sequence). The CDR3 sequence is CASSESGLAGVKGWKDTQYF. CDR3 nucleotide sequence: TGTGCCAGTAGCGAATCGGGACTAGCGGGAGTTAAAGGTTGGAAAGATACGCAGTATTTT.

The chain couples TRBV6-1 to TRBJ2-7; 10 bases are shared with TRBD1. This CDR3 has 14 residues. V was pared by 7 bases and J by 5 bases, with 8 bases of the junction left unmatched. Germline lookup yields CDR1 MNHNS and CDR2 SASEGT. This CDR3 is CASNAGTGVHEQYF. For the CDR3, the DNA is TGTGCCAGCAATGCCGGGACAGGGGTCCACGAGCAGTACTTC.

This clonotype was detected ten times or more. The rearrangement uses TRBV5-1 and TRBJ2-7; TRBD2 might be the D (6 bases). CDR1 is SGHRS, CDR2 YFSETQ, per germline. Trimming stripped 0 bases from V and 2 bases from J, with 21 bases between. This CDR3 has 18 amino acids. The CDR3 region is CASSLGGKNDGGTYEQYF. DNA for the CDR3: TGCGCCAGCAGCTTGGGGGGGAAGAACGATGGGGGGACCTACGAGCAGTACTTC.

This clonotype showed up many times. This rearrangement joins TRBV20-1 to TRBJ2-5; 8 bases agree with TRBD2. There are 14 residues in the CDR3. With 6 bases clipped from V and 5 bases from J, the junction kept 11 bases outside the gene matches. Per germline, CDR1 DFQATT and CDR2 SNEGSKA (reference sequence). CDR3 protein: CSAGGTSGRETQYF. The CDR3 DNA follows: TGCAGTGCCGGCGGAACTAGCGGTCGGGAGACCCAGTACTTC.

This clonotype was counted at least ten times. The gene calls are TRBV20-1 and TRBJ2-3, with 9 bases matching TRBD2. V lost 6 bases, J lost 1 base, and 8 bases stayed unmatched. The CDR3 has 15 residues. The V gene's germline CDR1 is DFQATT and CDR2 SNEGSKA (reference sequence). The CDR3 DNA follows: TGCAGTGCCGATCAACTAGCGGGTGGCACAGATACGCAGTATTTT. It is translated as CSADQLAGGTDTQYF.

This chain uses TRBV29-1 with TRBJ2-7; 9 nucleotides line up with TRBD2. The CDR3 is 14 residues long. Germline V gene lookup returns CDR1 SQVTM and CDR2 ANQGSEA. The ends lost 7 bases at V and 4 bases at J; junction bases unmatched: 11. The CDR3 here is CSAETGTSSYEQYF. Here the CDR3 DNA reads TGCAGCGCGGAAACCGGGACTAGCAGTTACGAGCAGTACTTC.

This clonotype was counted ten times or more. The chain has TRBV20-1 and TRBJ2-6; D is undetermined. CDR3 length equals 14 residues. CDR1 is DFQATT, CDR2 SNEGSKA, per germline (reference sequence). Trimming took off 6 bases at V and 4 bases at J, with 13 bases between the two ends. The CDR3 coding sequence is TGCAGTGCGGAACCGGAGACCGGGGCCAACGTCCTGACTTTC. Translation: CSAEPETGANVLTF.

This clonotype was recorded many times. This sequence joins TRBV5-1 and TRBJ1-2; TRBD1 might be the D (5 bases). Per the germline V gene, CDR1 is SGHRS and CDR2 is YFSETQ. Trimming removed 0 bases from V and 4 bases from J, with 10 bases in between. There are 14 residues in the CDR3. CDR3 DNA: TGCGCCAGCAGCTTGGATCAGGGAGGCTATGGCTACACCTTC. Its protein product is CASSLDQGGYGYTF.